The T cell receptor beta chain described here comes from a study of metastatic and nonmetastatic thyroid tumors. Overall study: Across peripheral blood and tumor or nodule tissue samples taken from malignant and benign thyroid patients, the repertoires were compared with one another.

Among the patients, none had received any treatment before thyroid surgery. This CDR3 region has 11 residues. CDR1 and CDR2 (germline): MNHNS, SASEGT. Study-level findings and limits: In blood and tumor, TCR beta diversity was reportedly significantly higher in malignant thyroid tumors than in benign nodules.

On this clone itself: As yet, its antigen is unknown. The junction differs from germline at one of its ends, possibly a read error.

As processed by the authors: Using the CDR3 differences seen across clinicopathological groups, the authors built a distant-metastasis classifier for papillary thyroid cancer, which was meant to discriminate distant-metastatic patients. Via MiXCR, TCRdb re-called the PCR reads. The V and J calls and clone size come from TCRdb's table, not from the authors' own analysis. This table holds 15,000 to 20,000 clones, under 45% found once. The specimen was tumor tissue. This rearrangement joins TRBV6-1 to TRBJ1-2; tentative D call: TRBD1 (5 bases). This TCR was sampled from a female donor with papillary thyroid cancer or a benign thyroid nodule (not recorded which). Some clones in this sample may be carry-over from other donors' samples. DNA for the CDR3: TGTGCCAGCAGGGAAGACAGCGGCTACACCTTC. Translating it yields CASREDSGYTF.